Each of the 7 T cell receptor beta chains below was sequenced from the same sample in a study of T cells in Graves' hyperthyroidism and ophthalmopathy. RNA transcripts were the template for amplifying TCR beta CDR3 regions. HTBI primers were used for first-round RT-PCR of the TCR CDR3. TCRdb independently ran MiXCR on the multiplex PCR reads; one entry per CDR3 protein. The sample records 560,000 or so distinct CDR3 sequences, approximately 44% being singletons. Input material: peripheral blood or thyroid tissue (not recorded which). The receptors were sampled from a woman in her late teens or twenties with Graves' hyperthyroidism.

This clonotype was recorded at least ten times. The chain employs TRBV19 and TRBJ1-5; unclear D gene. The CDR3 is 14 amino acids. CDR1 and CDR2 from the germline V gene are LNHDA and SQIVND (reference sequence). V was trimmed by 3 bases and J by 7 bases, leaving 13 bases between them. The CDR3 sequence: CASSIAGVYQPQHF. As DNA, the CDR3 is TGTGCCAGTAGTATCGCCGGGGTCTACCAGCCCCAGCATTTT.

The chain has TRBV10-3 and TRBJ2-7; possible D gene TRBD2, 5 bases. The CDR3 is 14 residues long. V was cut by 10 bases and J by 0 bases, with 16 bases left in between. Looked up from germline, CDR1 is ENHRY and CDR2 is SYGVKD. In DNA form, the CDR3 reads TGTGCCACCGGCAGAGCGGCCGACTCCTACGAGCAGTACTTC. Amino acid sequence: CATGRAADSYEQYF.

A note on this clonotype: One base away lies a much larger clone, so this may be a sequencing read error. V usage is TRBV24-1 and J usage is TRBJ1-5; 12 bases are a match to TRBD1. Germline CDR1 reads KGHDR; CDR2 reads SFDVKD. The CDR3 is 18 amino acids. The CDR3 region is CATSDGRLGTGGNQSQHF. The CDR3 region has the DNA TGTGCCACCAGTGATGGGCGGCTTGGGACAGGGGGCAATCAGTCCCAGCATTTT.

This clonotype was counted ten times or more. The rearrangement links TRBV2 to TRBJ2-2; TRBD1 matches 8 bases. This CDR3 spans 14 amino acids. Germline V gives CDR1 SNHLY, CDR2 FYNNEI. V gave up 6 bases and J gave up 6 bases; unmatched junction bases: 6. The CDR3 reads CASRGQVSAGELFF. The CDR3 nucleotides are TGTGCCAGCAGGGGACAGGTCTCGGCCGGGGAGCTGTTTTTT.

This clonotype appeared many times. V and J are TRBV7-8 and TRBJ2-5; D is unclear. The CDR3 loop spans 11 amino acids. The germline V gene has CDR1 SGHVS and CDR2 FQNEAQ. The V and J ends lost 5 bases and 4 bases respectively, with 5 bases between them. The DNA for the CDR3 is TGTGCCAGCAGCGTCATAGAGACCCAGTACTTC. Protein: CASSVIETQYF.

This clonotype was picked up a small number of times. The V and J genes are TRBV7-9 and TRBJ1-4; D is possibly TRBD1 (5 bases). Trimming left V 4 bases short and J 4 bases short, with 7 bases between. This CDR3 spans 13 amino acids. Germline CDR1 reads SEHNR; CDR2 reads FQNEAQ (reference sequence). For the CDR3, the DNA is TGTGCCAGCAGCTGGGACCTTAATGAAAAACTGTTTTTT. This translates into CASSWDLNEKLFF.

On this clonotype itself: This may be a read error, as it is one base from a much larger clone. The V call is TRBV7-2, the J call TRBJ1-3; a weak D match, TRBD1 (5 bases). The CDR3 loop spans 13 amino acids. The V end lost 4 bases, the J end lost 2 bases, and 6 bases lay between the germline ends. Germline CDR1 SGHTA, CDR2 FQGNSA. The CDR3 DNA follows: TGTGCCAGCAGCTGGGACGCTGGAAACACCATATATTTT. Its protein product is CASSWDAGNTIYF. Together with reference TRBV7-2 and TRBJ1-3, the CDR3 gives the full variable domain: GAGVSQSPSNKVTEKGKDVELRCDPISGHTALYWYRQSLGQGLEFLIYFQGNSAPDKSGLPSDRFSAERTGGSVSTLTIQRTQQEDSAVYLCASSWDAGNTIYFGEGSWLTVV.